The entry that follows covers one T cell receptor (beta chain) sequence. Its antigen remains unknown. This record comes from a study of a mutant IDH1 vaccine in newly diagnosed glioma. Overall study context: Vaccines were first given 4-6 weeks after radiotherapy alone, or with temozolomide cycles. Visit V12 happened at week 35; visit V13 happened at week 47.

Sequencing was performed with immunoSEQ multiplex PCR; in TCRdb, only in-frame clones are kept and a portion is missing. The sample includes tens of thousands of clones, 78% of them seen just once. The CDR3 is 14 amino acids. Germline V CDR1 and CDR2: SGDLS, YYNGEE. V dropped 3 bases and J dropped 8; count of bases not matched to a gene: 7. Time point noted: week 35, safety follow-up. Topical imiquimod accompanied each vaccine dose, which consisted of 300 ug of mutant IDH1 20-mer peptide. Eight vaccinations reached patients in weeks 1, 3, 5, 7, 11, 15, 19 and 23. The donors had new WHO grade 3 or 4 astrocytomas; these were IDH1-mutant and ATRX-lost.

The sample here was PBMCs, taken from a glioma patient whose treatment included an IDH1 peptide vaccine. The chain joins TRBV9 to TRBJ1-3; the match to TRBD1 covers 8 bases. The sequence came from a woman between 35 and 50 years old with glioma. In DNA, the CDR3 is TGTGCCAGCAGCGGGCAGGGGGCGTGGGACACCATATATTTT. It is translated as CASSGQGAWDTIYF.